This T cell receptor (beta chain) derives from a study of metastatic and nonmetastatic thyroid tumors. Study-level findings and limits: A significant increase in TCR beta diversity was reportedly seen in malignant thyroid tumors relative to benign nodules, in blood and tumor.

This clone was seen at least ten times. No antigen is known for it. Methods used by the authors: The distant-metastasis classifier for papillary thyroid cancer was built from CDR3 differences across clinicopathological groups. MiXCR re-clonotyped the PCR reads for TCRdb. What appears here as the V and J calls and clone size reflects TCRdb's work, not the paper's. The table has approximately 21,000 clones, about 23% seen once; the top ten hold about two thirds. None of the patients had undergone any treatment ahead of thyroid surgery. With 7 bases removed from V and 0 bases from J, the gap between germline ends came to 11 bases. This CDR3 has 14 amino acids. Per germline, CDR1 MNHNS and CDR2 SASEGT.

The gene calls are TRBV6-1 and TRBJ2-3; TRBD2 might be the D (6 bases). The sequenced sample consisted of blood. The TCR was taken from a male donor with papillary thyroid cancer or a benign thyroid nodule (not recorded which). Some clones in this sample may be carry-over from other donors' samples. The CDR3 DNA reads TGTGCCAGCATGCTAGCGTATAGCACAGATACGCAGTATTTT. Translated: CASMLAYSTDTQYF.